This T cell receptor (beta chain) was documented in a study of T cell responses to AZD1222 COVID-19 vaccine (dated by TCRdb to the early 2020s). The study in broad terms: A total of around 240 trial participants underwent TCR sequencing, of whom some 210 received two doses of AZD1222 and about 26 received two doses of the MenACWY control vaccine. Enrollment into the trials was organized by age into subgroups of 18-55, 56-69 and 70-plus years, and those subgroups contained roughly 150, 30 and 60 TCR-sequenced participants, respectively. General study outcomes and caveats: The 56-69-year group was small, and its depth increase did not reach significance, likely because of low power. The whole spike protein was spanned by vaccine-associated CD4 TCRs, and dominant responses were seen in regions 160-218 and 743-854. Conclusions about previously exposed vaccinees are limited, since just a handful of AZD1222 recipients were seropositive for SARS-CoV-2 at baseline. Most participants were white British and females outnumbered males, and the authors suggested that clonal diversity may have been underestimated. Epitopes outside the regions mutated in the B.1.351 and B.1.1.7 variants were reportedly recognized by nearly half of the unique spike-specific TCRs. After two AZD1222 doses, spike-specific TCR breadth and depth were significantly higher than at day 0 and than in MenACWY recipients. Because no samples from the day 14 peak response were available, repertoires could be characterized only after the peak T cell response.

The V end gives up 0 bases and the J end 11 bases, leaving 9 bases in the junction not matched to a gene. Taken from cysteine to phenylalanine, the CDR3 has 15 residues. CDR3 DNA only is kept here, 45 bases in frame from base 1. Based on the germline V gene, the CDR1 and CDR2 sequences are SGHRS and YFSETQ. The CDR3 regions of human TCRbeta chains were analyzed by immunosequencing. Concerning the study's data processing: Repertoire TCRs were checked for matches against a reference library of SARS-CoV-2-specific TCRs that had been generated using the MIRA antigen-specificity platform. Breadth was defined as the fraction of unique TCRs that were SARS-CoV-2-associated. Depth was defined as the fraction of total T cells that were SARS-CoV-2-associated. Using the MIRA data, each spike-specific TCR was mapped to the spike region that the TCR reacts to and placed in a CD4 or CD8 class. Log10-transformed breadth and depth values were compared by one-way ANOVA with Sidak's multiple comparisons tests. What TCRdb holds here is the immuneACCESS table cut down to in-frame rearrangements. Part of the clones is not present; checked against another copy, under half of the missing clones reflect an unresolved V gene, and the others are unexplained. V and J calls and clone size come straight from that table; D and trimming were deduced from the DNA. The sample has some 200,000 clones on record, 94% of them singletons. Around 1.5% of the sample is taken by the ten largest.

The intended sense of this specimen's time point label: about 28 days (+/-7) after the second vaccine dose. In the paper's terms, the treatment or condition label means: meningococcal conjugate vaccine given as trial control. Samples from vaccinated people were obtained from the UK trials COV001 and COV002, which included a single-blind randomized controlled phase 2/3 trial of AZD1222 (ChAdOx1 nCoV-19) in healthy adults. For TCRbeta chain sequencing, PBMC samples from trial participants were taken at day 0 and at day 28 after the second dose. As to this clone: Its binding antigen is unknown. Within one base of it there is no much larger clone, and no base qualities were kept.

The specimen was peripheral blood, collected 28 days after the second dose of the MenACWY control vaccine. The rearranged chain carries TRBV5-1 and TRBJ2-3; 10 middle bases align to TRBD2. This sequence originates from an adult who received the MenACWY meningococcal vaccine as a control. The CDR3 reads as follows: CASSLASGGAHRQYF. The nucleotide sequence is TGCGCCAGCAGCTTGGCAAGCGGGGGGGCCCATAGGCAGTATTTT. The full variable domain, with segments outside the CDR3 supplied by the reference TRBV5-1 and TRBJ2-3 proteins, appears as KAGVTQTPRYLIKTRGQQVTLSCSPISGHRSVSWYQQTPGQGLQFLFEYFSETQRNKGNFPGRFSGRQFSNSRSEMNVSTLELGDSALYLCASSLASGGAHRQYFGPGTRLTVL.